The 4 T cell receptor beta chains below were found in one sample sequenced in a study of blood T cell repertoires in COVID-19. Some clones are missing from TCRdb's copy, which holds only in-frame ones; the method was immunoSEQ multiplex PCR. The data show roughly 120,000 clones, around 80% seen once. Sequences were obtained from peripheral blood. These receptors all stem from a man in his sixties or seventies with active or convalescent COVID-19.

This chain joins TRBV4-2 and TRBJ1-6; D gene unclear. The CDR3 is made up of 17 amino acids. Trimming shortened V by 0 bases and J by 10 bases, and 19 bases separated the two germline ends. CDR1 and CDR2 (germline): LGHNA, YNFKEQ. The CDR3 sequence is CASSQDTNGGFGSPLHF. The CDR3 DNA is TGTGCCAGCAGCCAAGATACGAACGGAGGGTTTGGCTCACCCCTCCACTTT.

This clone was found once. The rearrangement links TRBV7-2 to TRBJ1-2; 10 nucleotides align to TRBD1. The V segment lost 3 bases and the J segment 8 bases; nucleotides outside the gene matches: 12. The CDR3 has 16 amino acids. Germline lookup yields CDR1 SGHTA and CDR2 FQGNSA. In DNA, the CDR3 is TGTGCCAGCAGCTTTCCTGGGGGACAGGGGCTTGGAGGCTACACCTTC. Translation: CASSFPGGQGLGGYTF. The entire variable domain, with the rest obtained from reference TRBV7-2 and TRBJ1-2, is as follows: GAGVSQSPSNKVTEKGKDVELRCDPISGHTALYWYRQSLGQGLEFLIYFQGNSAPDKSGLPSDRFSAERTGGSVSTLTIQRTQQEDSAVYLCASSFPGGQGLGGYTFGSGTRLTVV.

This chain links TRBV27 with TRBJ1-2; D is unclear. Germline V gene lookup returns CDR1 MNHEY and CDR2 SMNVEV (reference sequence). This CDR3 is built from 14 residues. The V end lost 5 bases, the J end lost 4 bases, and 14 bases lay between the germline ends. CDR3 region: CASSPGGWAYGYTF. In DNA form, the CDR3 reads TGTGCCAGCAGTCCCGGCGGGTGGGCCTATGGCTACACCTTC.

This chain joins TRBV4-2 and TRBJ1-5; D might be TRBD1 (6 bases). The CDR3 spans 15 residues. CDR1 LGHNA and CDR2 YNFKEQ come from the germline V gene. V dropped 1 base and J dropped 7 bases, with 14 bases sitting between them. The DNA for the CDR3 is TGTGCCAGCAGCCAAGGGGCAGGCCAGGGGCAGCCCCAGCATTTT. Its protein product is CASSQGAGQGQPQHF.